The 10 T cell receptor beta chains in this list originate from one sample, sequenced in a study of blood T cell repertoires in COVID-19. TCRdb's table, derived via immunoSEQ multiplex PCR, lists solely in-frame clones and lacks some. The sample contains some 200,000 clones, about 85% of which appear only once. The sample taken for sequencing was peripheral blood. These receptors were collected from a man aged 55 to 70 with active or convalescent COVID-19.

The J gene is TRBJ1-1, the V gene TRBV24-1, with 7 bases lining up with TRBD1. In germline, CDR1 is KGHDR, CDR2 SFDVKD. The CDR3 sequence is 13 residues long. Trimming took 5 bases from V and 6 from J; bases not matched to a gene: 5. The CDR3 here is CATSVSGGAEAFF. DNA for the CDR3: TGTGCCACCAGTGTATCAGGGGGTGCTGAAGCTTTCTTT.

In its sample, this clone was seen once. This chain links TRBV4-1 with TRBJ2-3; maybe TRBD2 (6 bases). CDR3 length: 13 residues. Germline CDR1 MGHRA, CDR2 YSYEKL. V gave up 3 bases and J gave up 6 bases, with 10 bases separating them. CDR3 coding DNA: TGCGCCAGCAGCCAGGGACTGCCGGATACGCAGTATTTT. Protein sequence: CASSQGLPDTQYF.

The chain has TRBV2 and TRBJ1-5, with 8 bases fitting TRBD1. Germline lookup yields CDR1 SNHLY and CDR2 FYNNEI. Trimming took 9 bases from V and 0 from J; bases not matched to a gene: 7. The CDR3 is 15 residues long. This CDR3 is CASRPGTGSNQPQHF. CDR3 bases: TGTGCCAGTAGGCCGGGGACAGGTAGCAATCAGCCCCAGCATTTT.

The chain combines TRBV11-1 with TRBJ1-1; tentative D call: TRBD1 (6 bases). The CDR3 spans 14 residues. Trimming took off 7 bases at V and 5 bases at J, with 17 bases between the two ends. Germline CDR1 reads SGHAT; CDR2 reads FQDESV (reference sequence). CDR3 DNA sequence: TGTGCCAGCAACGAAAGGGGGGGACGAACTGAAGCTTTCTTT. Its translation is CASNERGGRTEAFF.

V and J are TRBV11-2 and TRBJ1-4; D might be TRBD1 (6 bases). V lost 6 bases to trimming and J lost 7 bases, with 21 bases between them. In germline, CDR1 is SGHAT, CDR2 FQNNGV. The CDR3 totals 16 residues. The chain's CDR3 is CASSHNKRGEGEKLFF. The CDR3 region has the DNA TGTGCCAGCAGTCATAACAAAAGGGGGGAGGGTGAAAAACTGTTTTTT.

The genes are TRBV30 and TRBJ2-3; D not resolved. The CDR3 has 13 amino acids. CDR1 and CDR2 (germline): GTSNPN, SVGIG (reference sequence). V dropped 4 bases and J dropped 0 bases, with 8 bases sitting between them. The DNA of the CDR3 is TGTGCCTGGACTACGCAAAGCACAGATACGCAGTATTTT. Encoded protein: CAWTTQSTDTQYF. Variable domain in full (rest from reference TRBV30 and TRBJ2-3): SQTIHQWPATLVQPVGSPLSLECTVEGTSNPNLYWYRQAAGRGLQLLFYSVGIGQISSEVPQNLSASRPQDRQFILSSKKLLLSDSGFYLCAWTTQSTDTQYFGPGTRLTVL.

This chain uses TRBV2 with TRBJ2-3; possible D gene TRBD1, 7 bases. Germline V lookup: CDR1 SNHLY, CDR2 FYNNEI. V lost 5 bases and J lost 8, with 17 bases in between. This CDR3 spans 14 amino acids. The CDR3 sequence is CASSLRQGGLTQYF. In DNA, the CDR3 is TGTGCCAGCAGTCTCCGACAGGGAGGACTTACGCAGTATTTT. Complete variable domain (other parts from reference TRBV2 and TRBJ2-3): EPEVTQTPSHQVTQMGQEVILRCVPISNHLYFYWYRQILGQKVEFLVSFYNNEISEKSEIFDDQFSVERPDGSNFTLKIRSTKLEDSAMYFCASSLRQGGLTQYFGPGTRLTVL.

This clone was seen once. J is TRBJ2-2 and V is TRBV29-1, with unresolved D. V was trimmed by 3 bases and J by 13 bases, leaving 18 bases between them. The CDR3 runs 13 residues. Germline CDR1 SQVTM, CDR2 ANQGSEA. The DNA of the CDR3 is TGCAGCGTTGAGTACCCGGGTCTTGTTGGGCTGTTTTTT. Translating gives CSVEYPGLVGLFF.

This sequence joins TRBV29-1 and TRBJ2-1; D might be TRBD2 (5 bases). The germline V gene encodes CDR1 SQVTM and CDR2 ANQGSEA. CDR3 length: 12 amino acids. The V gene lost 4 bases and the J gene lost 6 bases, with 10 bases spanning the gap. CDR3: CSVAREGNEQFF. DNA for the CDR3: TGCAGCGTTGCCCGAGAGGGCAATGAGCAGTTCTTC.

V usage is TRBV2 and J usage is TRBJ1-2, with D uncertain. CDR3 length: 12 residues. Germline-derived CDR1 and CDR2 are SNHLY and FYNNEI. With 4 bases removed from V and 6 bases from J, the gap between germline ends came to 9 bases. CDR3 amino acids: CASSVYINGYTF. CDR3 nucleotides: TGTGCCAGCAGTGTCTATATTAATGGCTACACCTTC.